The 4 T cell receptor beta chains listed next were all sequenced from one sample in a study of blood T cell repertoires in COVID-19. Using immunoSEQ multiplex PCR, the repertoire was profiled, and TCRdb retains in-frame clones only, with some absent. Here the sample spans around 300,000 clones, around nine tenths being singletons. The sequencing input was PBMCs or T cells enriched from blood (not recorded which). Source of these receptors: a woman in her thirties or forties who had recovered from COVID-19.

This chain uses TRBV24-1 with TRBJ1-5; a possible D gene is TRBD1 (6 bases). Germline CDR1 is KGHDR and CDR2 is SFDVKD. The CDR3 has 17 amino acids. Trimming removed 2 bases at V and 11 bases at J, with 24 bases between. CDR3 coding DNA: TGTGCCACCAGTGATTCGTCTCGCGGACAGTCCTCGGTGACCCAGCATTTT. Its protein product is CATSDSSRGQSSVTQHF.

The gene calls are TRBV5-1 and TRBJ2-7; maybe TRBD2 (6 bases). With 1 base removed from V and 3 bases from J, the gap between germline ends came to 20 bases. CDR1 and CDR2 from the germline V gene are SGHRS and YFSETQ. The CDR3 is 17 amino acids. Here the CDR3 DNA reads TGCGCCAGCAGCTTGTTACCCGGCGGGACGGAGAACTACGAGCAGTACTTC. Its protein product is CASSLLPGGTENYEQYF.

CDR3 nucleotide sequence: TGTGCCAGCAGCTTAGTCTGGGACAGCGCCTATGGCTACACCTTC. It encodes CASSLVWDSAYGYTF. The chain combines TRBV7-2 with TRBJ1-2, with 7 bases that match TRBD1. This CDR3 is built from 15 residues. The trim removed 1 base at V and 4 bases at J, leaving 6 bases unmatched. Germline-derived CDR1 and CDR2 are SGHTA and FQGNSA. Variable domain in full (rest from reference TRBV7-2 and TRBJ1-2): GAGVSQSPSNKVTEKGKDVELRCDPISGHTALYWYRQSLGQGLEFLIYFQGNSAPDKSGLPSDRFSAERTGGSVSTLTIQRTQQEDSAVYLCASSLVWDSAYGYTFGSGTRLTVV.

A few counts support this clone. The chain is built from TRBV2 and TRBJ1-4, with 12 bases fitting TRBD1. The V and J ends lost 7 bases and 4 bases, in that order; junction bases with no gene match: 10. The CDR3 contains 17 residues. The germline V gene encodes CDR1 SNHLY and CDR2 FYNNEI. The CDR3 bases are TGTGCCAGCACCGCGGGGACAGGGGGCGGGGGTAATGAAAAACTGTTTTTT. Its translation: CASTAGTGGGGNEKLFF.